This TCR beta chain is drawn from a study of blood T cell repertoires in COVID-19. Study at large: Acute and convalescent COVID-19 samples came from the United States, Italy and Spain.

Germline values: CDR1 LNHDA, CDR2 SQIVND (reference sequence). The germline V and J ends were trimmed by 4 bases and 5 bases, with 17 bases remaining between them. The CDR3 sequence is 16 residues long. Per the original data handling: Estimation of nucleated cell counts was performed using reference gene primer amplification. Assay: immunoSEQ multiplex PCR; the TCRdb copy retains only in-frame clones and omits some. The DNA was the basis for D and trimming; V, J and clone size are from that table. The sample contains roughly 80,000 clones, roughly 88% of which appear only once. Sequencing used peripheral blood. V usage is TRBV19 and J usage is TRBJ2-2; D is possibly TRBD1 (6 bases). The receptor was derived from a woman older than 75 with acute or convalescent COVID-19. The CDR3 nucleotides read TGTGCCAGTAGTAGGGGGCTAGCTTTGGGGACCGGGGAGCTGTTTTTT. Encoded protein: CASSRGLALGTGELFF.